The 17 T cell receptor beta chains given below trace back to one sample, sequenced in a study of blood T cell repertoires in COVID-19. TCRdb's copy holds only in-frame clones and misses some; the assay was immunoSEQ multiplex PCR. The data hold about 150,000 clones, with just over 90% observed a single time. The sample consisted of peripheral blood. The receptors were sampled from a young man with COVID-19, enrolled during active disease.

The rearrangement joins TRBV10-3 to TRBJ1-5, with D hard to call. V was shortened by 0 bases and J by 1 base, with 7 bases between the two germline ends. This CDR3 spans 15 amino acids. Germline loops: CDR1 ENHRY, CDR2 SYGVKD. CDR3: CAISESRGSNQPQHF. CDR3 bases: TGTGCCATCAGTGAGTCCAGAGGGAGCAATCAGCCCCAGCATTTT.

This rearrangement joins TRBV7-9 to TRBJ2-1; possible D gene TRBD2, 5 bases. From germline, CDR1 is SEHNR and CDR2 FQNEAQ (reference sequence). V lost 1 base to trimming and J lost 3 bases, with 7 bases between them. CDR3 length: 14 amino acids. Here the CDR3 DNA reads TGTGCCAGCAGCTTAGACGGGGACTACAATGAGCAGTTCTTC. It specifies CASSLDGDYNEQFF.

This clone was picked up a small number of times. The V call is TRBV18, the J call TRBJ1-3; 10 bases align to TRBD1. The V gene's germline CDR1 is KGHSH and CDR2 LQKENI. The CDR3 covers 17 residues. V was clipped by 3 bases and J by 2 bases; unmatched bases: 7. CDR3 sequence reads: CASSPNWTGGPGNTIYF. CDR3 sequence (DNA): TGTGCCAGCTCACCGAATTGGACAGGGGGACCTGGAAACACCATATATTTT.

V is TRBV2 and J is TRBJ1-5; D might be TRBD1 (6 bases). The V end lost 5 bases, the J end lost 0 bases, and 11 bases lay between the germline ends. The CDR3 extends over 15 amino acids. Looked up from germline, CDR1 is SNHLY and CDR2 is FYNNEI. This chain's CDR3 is CASSLRTASNQPQHF. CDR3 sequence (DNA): TGTGCCAGCAGTCTTCGGACAGCTAGCAATCAGCCCCAGCATTTT.

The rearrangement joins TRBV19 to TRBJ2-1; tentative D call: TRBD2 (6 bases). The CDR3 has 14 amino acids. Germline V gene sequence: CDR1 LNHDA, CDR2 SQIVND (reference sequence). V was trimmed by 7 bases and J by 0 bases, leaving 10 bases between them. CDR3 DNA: TGTGCCAGTAAAGTCGGGAGCTCCTACAATGAGCAGTTCTTC. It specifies CASKVGSSYNEQFF.

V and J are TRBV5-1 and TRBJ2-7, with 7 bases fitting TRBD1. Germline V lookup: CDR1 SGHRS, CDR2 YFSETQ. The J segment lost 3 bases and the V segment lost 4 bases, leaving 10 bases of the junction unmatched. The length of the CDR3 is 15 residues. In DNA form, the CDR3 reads TGCGCCAGCAGCCCAATGAGGACAGGCCGCTACGAGCAGTACTTC. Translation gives CASSPMRTGRYEQYF.

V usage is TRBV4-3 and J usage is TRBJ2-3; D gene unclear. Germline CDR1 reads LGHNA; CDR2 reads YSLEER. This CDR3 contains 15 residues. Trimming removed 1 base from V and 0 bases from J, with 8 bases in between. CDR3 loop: CASSQGGGSTDTQYF. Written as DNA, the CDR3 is TGCGCCAGCAGCCAAGGTGGCGGAAGCACAGATACGCAGTATTTT.

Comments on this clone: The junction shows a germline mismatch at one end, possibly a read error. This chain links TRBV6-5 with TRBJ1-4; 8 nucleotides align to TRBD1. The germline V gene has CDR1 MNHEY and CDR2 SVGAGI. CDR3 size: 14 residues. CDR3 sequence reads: CASSLDRGNEKLLF. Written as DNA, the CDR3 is TGTGCCAGCAGCCTCGACAGGGGAAATGAAAAACTGCTTTTT.

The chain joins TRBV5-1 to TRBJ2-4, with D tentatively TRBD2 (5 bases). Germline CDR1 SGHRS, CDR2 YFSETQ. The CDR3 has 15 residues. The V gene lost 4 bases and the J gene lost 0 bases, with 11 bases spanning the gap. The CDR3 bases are TGCGCCAGCAGCCCAGGACTCCTAGCCAAAAACATTCAGTACTTC. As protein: CASSPGLLAKNIQYF.

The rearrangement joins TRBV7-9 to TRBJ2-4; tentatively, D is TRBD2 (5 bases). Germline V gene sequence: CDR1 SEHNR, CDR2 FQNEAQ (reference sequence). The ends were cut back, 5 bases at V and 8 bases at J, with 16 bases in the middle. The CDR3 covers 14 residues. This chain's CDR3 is CASSPSSLGDIQYF. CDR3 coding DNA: TGTGCCAGCAGCCCGAGTTCTCTCGGGGACATTCAGTACTTC.

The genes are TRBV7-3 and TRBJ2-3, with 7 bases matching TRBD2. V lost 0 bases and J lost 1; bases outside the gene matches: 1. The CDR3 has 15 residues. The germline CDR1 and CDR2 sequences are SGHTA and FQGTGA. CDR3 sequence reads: CASSLTTSGTDTQYF. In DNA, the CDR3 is TGTGCCAGCAGCTTAACTACTAGCGGCACAGATACGCAGTATTTT.

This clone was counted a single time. This CDR3 is CASGAGSYEQYF. The CDR3 coding sequence is TGTGCCAGCGGGGCGGGATCATACGAGCAGTACTTC. This rearrangement joins TRBV5-8 to TRBJ2-7; tentative D call: TRBD2 (6 bases). Looked up from germline, CDR1 is SGHTS and CDR2 is YDEGEE. This CDR3 contains 12 residues. V was trimmed by 7 bases and J by 4 bases, leaving 12 bases between them.

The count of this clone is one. The DNA of the CDR3 is TGTGCCATCAGCTGGACAGGGTCTGGAGATACGCAGTATTTT. It is translated as CAISWTGSGDTQYF. The V gene is TRBV10-3, the J gene TRBJ2-3; 8 bases fit TRBD1. Germline CDR1 ENHRY, CDR2 SYGVKD. The CDR3 consists of 14 residues. J lost 5 bases, V lost 6 bases, and 7 bases had no gene match.

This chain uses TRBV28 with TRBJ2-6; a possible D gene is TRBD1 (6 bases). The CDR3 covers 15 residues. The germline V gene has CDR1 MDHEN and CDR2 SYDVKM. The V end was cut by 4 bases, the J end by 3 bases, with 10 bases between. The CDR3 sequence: CASSWAGDGANVLTF. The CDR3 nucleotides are TGTGCCAGCAGTTGGGCAGGGGATGGGGCCAACGTCCTGACTTTC.

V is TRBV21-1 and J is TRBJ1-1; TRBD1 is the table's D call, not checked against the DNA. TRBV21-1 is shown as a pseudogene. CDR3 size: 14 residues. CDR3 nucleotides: TGTGCCAGCAGCACGGACATGAGTGGCACTGAAGCTTTCTTT. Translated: CASSTDMSGTEAFF.

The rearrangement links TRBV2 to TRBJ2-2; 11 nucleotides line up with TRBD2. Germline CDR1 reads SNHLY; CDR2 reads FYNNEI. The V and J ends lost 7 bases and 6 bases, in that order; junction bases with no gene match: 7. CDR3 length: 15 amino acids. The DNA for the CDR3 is TGTGCCAGCATGGGGGTTAGCGGGAGGGCCGGGGAGCTGTTTTTT. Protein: CASMGVSGRAGELFF.

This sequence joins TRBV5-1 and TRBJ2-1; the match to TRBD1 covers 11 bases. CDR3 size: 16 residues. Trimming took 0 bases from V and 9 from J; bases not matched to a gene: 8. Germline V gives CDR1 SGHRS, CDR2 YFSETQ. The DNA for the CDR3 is TGCGCCAGCAGCTTGGAGGGGACAGGGGGTGTAGGTGAGCAGTTCTTC. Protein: CASSLEGTGGVGEQFF.